Listed here are 23 T cell receptor beta chains from one sample, sequenced in a study of cytomegalovirus exposure and HLA in healthy donors. PCR was performed using 60 Vbeta and 13 Jbeta primers. Sequencing used immunoSEQ multiplex PCR; TCRdb keeps in-frame clones, though not all of them. The table has around 100,000 clones, about 60% seen once. The material sequenced was PBMCs. All receptors come from a woman aged 30 to 39 in good health and CMV-seronegative.

CDR3 residues: CATHHSGGKGGYTF. The CDR3 nucleotides are TGTGCCACCCACCATTCGGGGGGTAAAGGAGGCTACACCTTC. This chain joins TRBV6-4 and TRBJ1-2, with D possibly matching TRBD1 (5 bases). CDR1 is MRHNA, CDR2 SNTAGT, per germline. The CDR3 covers 14 residues. Deletions cut 10 bases from V and 8 bases from J, with 23 bases between.

The chain carries TRBV28 and TRBJ1-3, with D unclear. Germline V CDR1 and CDR2: MDHEN, SYDVKM. This CDR3 spans 15 amino acids. Trimming took off 7 bases at V and 0 bases at J, with 13 bases between the two ends. CDR3 bases: TGTGCCAGCAACGTCGACTTGAGCTCTGGAAACACCATATATTTT. This sequence encodes CASNVDLSSGNTIYF.

The chain links TRBV28 to TRBJ1-4, with 10 bases matching TRBD1. The ends lost 3 bases at V and 3 bases at J; junction bases unmatched: 7. Germline assignment: CDR1 MDHEN and CDR2 SYDVKM. The CDR3 extends over 17 amino acids. The CDR3 spells CASSLTADRGPNEKLFF. The CDR3 nucleotides read TGTGCCAGCAGTTTGACAGCCGACAGGGGGCCTAATGAAAAACTGTTTTTT.

The sample holds a few counts of this clone. This chain uses TRBV2 with TRBJ2-1; tentatively, D is TRBD1 (8 bases). The germline V and J ends were trimmed by 7 bases and 0 bases, with 13 bases remaining between them. Germline CDR1 is SNHLY and CDR2 is FYNNEI. This CDR3 has 15 amino acids. The CDR3 sequence is CASTTGGVSYNEQFF. The CDR3, as DNA: TGTGCCAGCACCACAGGGGGGGTCTCCTACAATGAGCAGTTCTTC.

This rearrangement joins TRBV19 to TRBJ1-2; TRBD1 aligns across 8 bases. Trimming removed 5 bases from V and 6 bases from J; junction bases left unmatched: 5. Germline assignment: CDR1 LNHDA and CDR2 SQIVND (reference sequence). The CDR3 is 13 amino acids. The CDR3 loop reads CASSPRTGHGYTF. The CDR3 DNA is TGTGCCAGTAGTCCACGGACAGGGCATGGCTACACCTTC.

This clone has a handful of counts. The V gene is TRBV7-3, the J gene TRBJ2-2; D not certain. This CDR3 has 18 amino acids. Trimming removed 0 bases from V and 0 bases from J, with 14 bases in between. Germline V gene lookup returns CDR1 SGHTA and CDR2 FQGTGA. The CDR3 here is CASSLTLRRPANTGELFF. In nucleotides, the CDR3 is TGTGCCAGCAGCTTAACCCTCCGCAGGCCGGCGAACACCGGGGAGCTGTTTTTT. The full variable domain, completed using reference TRBV7-3 and TRBJ2-2, is GAGVSQTPSNKVTEKGKYVELRCDPISGHTALYWYRQSLGQGPEFLIYFQGTGAADDSGLPNDRFFAVRPEGSVSTLKIQRTERGDSAVYLCASSLTLRRPANTGELFFGEGSRLTVL.

The chain employs TRBV5-4 and TRBJ2-2; the D is unclear. Germline CDR1 SGHNT, CDR2 YYREEE (reference sequence). V was trimmed by 3 bases and J by 9 bases, leaving 21 bases between them. The CDR3 spans 16 residues. The CDR3 here is CASSSALTRVTRELFF. For the CDR3, the DNA is TGTGCCAGCAGCTCCGCCCTTACCCGCGTAACCCGGGAGCTGTTTTTT.

This clone has only a few counts. This chain links TRBV28 with TRBJ2-2; TRBD2 matches at 8 bases. J gave up 4 bases and V 6 bases, and 7 bases lay outside the gene matches. Germline CDR1 is MDHEN and CDR2 is SYDVKM. The CDR3 runs to 15 residues. CDR3: CASRPAGVGTGELFF. In DNA form, the CDR3 reads TGTGCCAGCAGACCAGCGGGAGTCGGCACCGGGGAGCTGTTTTTT. Together with reference TRBV28 and TRBJ2-2, the CDR3 gives the full variable domain: DVKVTQSSRYLVKRTGEKVFLECVQDMDHENMFWYRQDPGLGLRLIYFSYDVKMKEKGDIPEGYSVSREKKERFSLILESASTNQTSMYLCASRPAGVGTGELFFGEGSRLTVL.

This chain uses TRBV14 with TRBJ2-1, with 13 nucleotides matching TRBD2. Germline values: CDR1 SGHDN, CDR2 FVKESK. The V and J ends lost 4 bases and 9 bases, in that order; junction bases with no gene match: 12. This CDR3 is 17 amino acids long. The CDR3 bases are TGTGCCAGCAGCCGGGGACTAGCGGGAACCACCGGTGTTGAGCAGTTCTTC. Translated: CASSRGLAGTTGVEQFF.

V gene TRBV13 combines with J gene TRBJ2-7; weak D call: TRBD1 (6 bases). V lost 0 bases and J lost 3, with 12 bases in between. CDR1 is PRHDT, CDR2 FYEKMQ, per germline (reference sequence). The CDR3 spans 15 residues. CDR3 residues: CASSLGQGIGYEQYF. The CDR3 DNA is TGTGCCAGCAGCTTAGGACAGGGAATAGGCTACGAGCAGTACTTC.

This chain joins TRBV9 and TRBJ2-5; 7 bases map to TRBD1. The CDR3 is made up of 15 amino acids. Germline V gives CDR1 SGDLS, CDR2 YYNGEE. V lost 2 bases and J lost 5; bases outside the gene matches: 9. In nucleotides, the CDR3 is TGTGCCAGCAGCGTGAGACAGGGTTTGGGGGAGACCCAGTACTTC. It translates to CASSVRQGLGETQYF.

V and J are TRBV13 and TRBJ2-7, with 7 bases identical to TRBD1. Germline CDR1 reads PRHDT; CDR2 reads FYEKMQ (reference sequence). CDR3 size: 15 residues. Trimming cost V 0 bases and J 5 bases; bases outside gene matches: 7. CDR3 in DNA: TGTGCCAGCAGCTTAGGGACAGGGCATAGAGACGAGCAGTACTTC. This gives the protein CASSLGTGHRDEQYF.

This chain joins TRBV27 and TRBJ1-2; 7 bases agree with TRBD1. There are 15 residues in the CDR3. In germline, CDR1 is MNHEY, CDR2 SMNVEV (reference sequence). With V trimmed by 6 bases and J by 7 bases, 14 bases remained unmatched. Written as DNA, the CDR3 is TGTGCCAGCAGAACCATTGACAGGGATTTTGGTGGCTACACCTTC. Protein sequence: CASRTIDRDFGGYTF.

This clone was picked up one time. The chain couples TRBV18 to TRBJ1-1, with 7 positions matching TRBD1. The germline gives CDR1 KGHSH, CDR2 LQKENI. V shed 6 bases and J 11 bases; nucleotides not matched to a gene: 12. The CDR3 runs 13 residues. The CDR3 sequence: CASSAGGGGSAFF. The CDR3 coding sequence is TGTGCCAGCTCCGCAGGAGGGGGCGGTTCTGCTTTCTTT.

The chain couples TRBV10-3 to TRBJ2-7, with TRBD2 identical over 15 bases. The CDR3 is 16 amino acids. Germline V gives CDR1 ENHRY, CDR2 SYGVKD. J lost 9 bases, V lost 5 bases, and 11 bases had no gene match. CDR3 coding DNA: TGTGCCATCAGTCAACCAGGACTAGCGGGAGGGCTCCGGCAGTACTTC. This codes for CAISQPGLAGGLRQYF.

This sequence joins TRBV10-3 and TRBJ2-1, with TRBD2 matching 13 bases. J gave up 4 bases and V 8 bases, and 14 bases lay outside the gene matches. This CDR3 contains 18 residues. Germline assignment: CDR1 ENHRY and CDR2 SYGVKD. The CDR3 loop reads CAIAGTSGNGGDYNEQFF. The CDR3, as DNA: TGTGCCATCGCCGGGACTAGCGGGAATGGGGGAGATTACAATGAGCAGTTCTTC.

In this sample, this clone turned up a few times. The CDR3 reads CAWSQGFRQPQHF. Here the CDR3 DNA reads TGTGCCTGGAGTCAGGGTTTTAGGCAGCCCCAGCATTTT. V is TRBV30 and J is TRBJ1-5, with a weak D call TRBD1 (5 bases). The germline V gene has CDR1 GTSNPN and CDR2 SVGIG (reference sequence). V lost 2 bases to trimming and J lost 7 bases, with 12 bases between them. The CDR3 contains 13 residues.

The rearrangement uses TRBV29-1 and TRBJ1-5; 7 bases align to TRBD1. Trimming took 7 bases from V and 4 from J; bases not matched to a gene: 10. The CDR3 totals 14 residues. Germline CDR1 SQVTM, CDR2 ANQGSEA. The CDR3 here is CSASLGQENQPQHF. CDR3 nucleotides: TGCAGCGCCTCACTAGGACAGGAAAATCAGCCCCAGCATTTT.

This clone was seen a few times. The V call is TRBV28, the J call TRBJ1-5; D is unclear. The ends were cut back, 2 bases at V and 0 bases at J, with 8 bases in the middle. The CDR3 loop spans 15 amino acids. Germline CDR1 reads MDHEN; CDR2 reads SYDVKM. The CDR3 DNA reads TGTGCCAGCAGTTTACAGGTGAATAGCAATCAGCCCCAGCATTTT. The encoded protein is CASSLQVNSNQPQHF.

The genes are TRBV18 and TRBJ2-5, with 7 nucleotides matching TRBD2. CDR3 length equals 15 residues. Germline trimming cut 3 bases from V and 2 bases from J; bases unmatched to any gene: 6. The V gene's germline CDR1 is KGHSH and CDR2 LQKENI. This chain's CDR3 is CASSPRAGNQETQYF. The CDR3 nucleotides read TGTGCCAGCTCACCGCGAGCGGGGAATCAAGAGACCCAGTACTTC.

The chain carries TRBV30 and TRBJ2-1; 9 bases fit TRBD2. From germline, CDR1 is GTSNPN and CDR2 SVGIG (reference sequence). V shed 0 bases and J 9 bases; nucleotides not matched to a gene: 12. This CDR3 has 16 amino acids. The CDR3 DNA is TGTGCCTGGAGTGTACCTACTAGCGGGTTTATGGGTGAGCAGTTCTTC. This encodes CAWSVPTSGFMGEQFF.

This clone was recorded once. J is TRBJ2-1 and V is TRBV7-9, with 10 bases identical to TRBD2. The CDR3 length is 17 residues. CDR1 and CDR2 from the germline V gene are SEHNR and FQNEAQ (reference sequence). After removal of 1 base from V and 6 bases from J, the junction contained 9 bases not matched to a gene. The chain's CDR3 is CASSLVPSGRELNEQFF. CDR3 in DNA: TGTGCCAGCAGCTTAGTCCCTAGCGGGAGAGAACTCAATGAGCAGTTCTTC.

This clone was counted between two and nine times. The V call is TRBV5-6, the J call TRBJ2-2; D is possibly TRBD2 (5 bases). From germline, CDR1 is SGHDT and CDR2 YYEEEE. This CDR3 is 15 amino acids long. Trimming cost V 2 bases and J 4 bases, with 12 bases left between them. The CDR3 coding sequence is TGTGCCAGCAGCTTCGGGAACCCGAGCACCGGGGAGCTGTTTTTT. Protein product: CASSFGNPSTGELFF.